These 15 T cell receptor beta chains came from one sample sequenced in a study of T cell repertoires in cytomegalovirus infection. TCRdb redid the calling of the reads with MiXCR, one entry per CDR3 protein. The sample includes fewer than 550,000 distinct CDR3 sequences, about 26% seen only once; the top ten take over 10%. Sequenced sample: PBMCs. The receptor set was obtained from a human donor in good health (CMV status not recorded). Some clones in this sample may be carry-over from other donors' samples.

J is TRBJ2-1 and V is TRBV7-9, with 12 bases identical to TRBD2. The CDR3 covers 17 residues. Trimming took 4 bases from V and 4 from J; bases not matched to a gene: 8. Germline lookup yields CDR1 SEHNR and CDR2 FQNEAQ (reference sequence). The CDR3 region is CASSYPSGREEYNEQFF. The CDR3 DNA follows: TGTGCCAGCAGCTACCCTAGCGGGAGGGAAGAATACAATGAGCAGTTCTTC.

This clonotype was observed many times. The rearrangement uses TRBV11-3 and TRBJ1-1; no clear D. CDR1 SGHNT and CDR2 YENEEA come from the germline V gene. Trimming left V 0 bases short and J 3 bases short, with 11 bases between. The CDR3 loop spans 15 amino acids. The CDR3, as DNA: TGTGCCAGCAGCTTAGATCTACTAAAGGACACTGAAGCTTTCTTT. It specifies CASSLDLLKDTEAFF.

J is TRBJ2-4 and V is TRBV7-9; D is unclear. The CDR3 is 17 residues long. The germline CDR1 and CDR2 sequences are SEHNR and FQNEAQ (reference sequence). Trimming removed 5 bases from V and 1 base from J, with 18 bases in between. The CDR3 region has the DNA TGTGCCAGCAGCCCGTCAGGCCTAGGAACGGCCAAAAACATTCAGTACTTC. As protein: CASSPSGLGTAKNIQYF.

This clonotype was counted at least ten times. The rearrangement links TRBV6-2 or TRBV6-3 to TRBJ2-7; D remains unclear. Germline lookup yields CDR1 MNHEY and CDR2 SVGEGT. The V gene lost 8 bases and the J gene lost 3 bases, with 8 bases spanning the gap. The CDR3 runs to 11 residues. The CDR3 bases are TGTGCCAGCTCAGACCTCTACGAGCAGTACGTC. Translating gives CASSDLYEQYV.

This clonotype was recorded a few times. The chain is built from TRBV6-6 and TRBJ1-5; D remains unclear. This CDR3 spans 16 amino acids. Germline lookup yields CDR1 MNHNY and CDR2 SVGAGI (reference sequence). Trimming cost V 6 bases and J 3 bases, with 18 bases left between them. DNA for the CDR3: TGTGCCAGCAGCGGAAAATCTGGGCAGATCAATCAGCCCCAGCATTTT. Encoded protein: CASSGKSGQINQPQHF.

This clonotype has ten or more counts. This chain connects TRBV7-2 to TRBJ1-6; no clear D gene. CDR1 and CDR2 from the germline V gene are SGHTA and FQGNSA. Trimming pared 0 bases from V and 6 bases from J, leaving 0 bases between. The CDR3 is 12 amino acids. CDR3 loop: CASSLANSPLHF. The CDR3 DNA sequence: TGTGCCAGCAGCTTAGCTAATTCACCCCTCCACTTT.

The gene calls are TRBV18 and TRBJ1-1; D is possibly TRBD1 (5 bases). The CDR3 is made up of 15 amino acids. Germline loops: CDR1 KGHSH, CDR2 LQKENI. Between the trimmed V and J ends, which lost 0 bases and 0 bases, there was a span of 8 bases. The CDR3 is CASSPPRGLNTEAFF. The CDR3 DNA is TGTGCCAGCTCACCACCCCGGGGCCTGAACACTGAAGCTTTCTTT.

The rearrangement uses TRBV6-5 and TRBJ2-3; TRBD2 agrees at 13 bases. The trim removed 6 bases at V and 0 bases at J, leaving 6 bases unmatched. Germline V gene sequence: CDR1 MNHEY, CDR2 SVGAGI. The CDR3 runs 17 residues. For the CDR3, the DNA is TGTGCCAGCAGCATTAGACTAGCGGGAGGAAGCACAGATACGCAGTATTTT. It translates to CASSIRLAGGSTDTQYF.

The chain employs TRBV29-1 and TRBJ2-1, with 9 bases aligning to TRBD1. The germline V gene encodes CDR1 SQVTM and CDR2 ANQGSEA. The CDR3 is 14 amino acids. V dropped 8 bases and J dropped 12; count of bases not matched to a gene: 17. CDR3 sequence reads: CSIVSGTGIVLQFF. The CDR3 DNA reads TGCAGCATTGTATCAGGGACAGGGATTGTTCTGCAGTTCTTC.

This clonotype turned up a few times. The chain combines TRBV4-3 with TRBJ2-5; 7 bases map to TRBD2. The germline gives CDR1 LGHNA, CDR2 YSLEER. J was trimmed by 5 bases and V by 1 base; bases with no gene match: 7. The CDR3 has 15 amino acids. CDR3 amino acids: CASSQVAGERETQYF. The CDR3 DNA reads as TGCGCCAGCAGCCAAGTGGCGGGAGAGCGGGAGACCCAGTACTTC.

This clonotype turned up a few times. The chain has TRBV6-1 and TRBJ1-3; D perhaps matches TRBD1 (6 bases). Per germline, CDR1 MNHNS and CDR2 SASEGT. The CDR3 spans 11 residues. Between the trimmed V and J ends, which lost 1 base and 15 bases, there was a span of 10 bases. In nucleotides, the CDR3 is TGTGCCAGCAGTGAAGGACAGGCGCAATATTTT. It codes for CASSEGQAQYF.

The rearrangement links TRBV11-2 to TRBJ2-1; TRBD1 or TRBD2 may be the D gene (5 bases each). The ends were cut back, 3 bases at V and 0 bases at J, with 21 bases in the middle. Germline V gives CDR1 SGHAT, CDR2 FQNNGV. The CDR3 is 19 amino acids. The CDR3 here is CASSFPGWGKQSSYNEQFF. CDR3 coding DNA: TGTGCCAGCAGCTTCCCCGGGTGGGGGAAACAGAGCTCCTACAATGAGCAGTTCTTC.

This clonotype was observed many times. J is TRBJ2-7 and V is TRBV7-9; D possibly uses TRBD1 or TRBD2 (5 bases each). Trimming removed 4 bases at V and 9 bases at J, with 19 bases between. This CDR3 region has 14 residues. In germline, CDR1 is SEHNR, CDR2 FQNEAQ (reference sequence). The CDR3 reads CASSSSGTPGWQYV. The CDR3, as DNA: TGTGCCAGCAGCTCTTCCGGGACCCCGGGATGGCAGTACGTC.

V and J are TRBV20-1 and TRBJ2-3, with D perhaps TRBD2 (5 bases). Germline V gene sequence: CDR1 DFQATT, CDR2 SNEGSKA (reference sequence). V lost 2 bases, J lost 2 bases, and 11 bases lay in between. The CDR3 contains 14 residues. CDR3 sequence reads: CSARKGENTDTQYF. In DNA form, the CDR3 reads TGCAGTGCTAGAAAGGGAGAGAACACAGATACGCAGTATTTT.

The genes are TRBV20-1 and TRBJ2-5, with D unresolved. Deletions cut 7 bases from V and 0 bases from J, with 12 bases between. The CDR3 spans 13 residues. The germline V gene has CDR1 DFQATT and CDR2 SNEGSKA (reference sequence). The CDR3 region has the DNA TGCAGTGGGACGGAACGCTACCAAGAGACCCAGTACTTC. Translation: CSGTERYQETQYF.